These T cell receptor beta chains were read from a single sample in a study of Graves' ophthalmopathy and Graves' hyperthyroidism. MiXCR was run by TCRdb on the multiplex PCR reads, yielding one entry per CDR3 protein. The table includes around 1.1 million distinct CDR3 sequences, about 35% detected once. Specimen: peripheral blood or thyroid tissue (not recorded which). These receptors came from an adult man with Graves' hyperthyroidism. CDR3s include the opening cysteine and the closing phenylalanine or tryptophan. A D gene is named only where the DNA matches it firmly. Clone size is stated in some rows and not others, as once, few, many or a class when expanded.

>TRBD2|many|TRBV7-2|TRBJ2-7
CASSTRTSGAYEQYF
TGTGCCAGCAGCACTCGGACTAGCGGGGCCTACGAGCAGTACTTC
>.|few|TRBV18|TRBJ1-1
CASSAGMNTEAFF
TGTGCCAGCTCAGCAGGAATGAACACTGAAGCTTTCTTT
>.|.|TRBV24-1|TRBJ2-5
CATSDSEQRETQYF
TGTGCCACCAGTGATTCCGAACAGCGGGAGACCCAGTACTTC
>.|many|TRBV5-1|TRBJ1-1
CASSWTGTEHEAFF
TGCGCCAGCAGCTGGACGGGGACGGAACATGAAGCTTTCTTT
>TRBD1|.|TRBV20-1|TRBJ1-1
CSANLGGAEAFF
TGCAGCGCTAATCTAGGGGGCGCTGAAGCTTTCTTT
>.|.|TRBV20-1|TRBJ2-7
CSARAPAPDEQYF
TGCAGTGCTAGAGCCCCAGCCCCGGACGAGCAGTACTTC
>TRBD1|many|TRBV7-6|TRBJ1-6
CASSPGTDSNSPLHF
TGTGCCAGCAGCCCGGGGACAGATTCTAATTCACCCCTCCACTTT
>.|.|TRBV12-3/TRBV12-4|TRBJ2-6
CASSYQQGDYVLTF
TGTGCCAGCAGTTATCAGCAGGGGGACTACGTCCTGACTTTC
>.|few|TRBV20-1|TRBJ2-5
CSARDPRGSGETQYF
TGCAGTGCTAGAGATCCCCGAGGCTCTGGGGAGACCCAGTACTTC
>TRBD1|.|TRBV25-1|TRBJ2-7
CASSFRREGTGAYEQYF
TGTGCCAGCAGCTTTCGCCGAGAAGGGACAGGGGCCTACGAGCAGTACTTC
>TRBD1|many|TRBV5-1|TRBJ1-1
CASSLYGTEGTEAFF
TGCGCCAGCAGCTTGTACGGGACAGAGGGCACTGAAGCTTTCTTT
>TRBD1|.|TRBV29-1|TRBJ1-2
CSVAGQGRYGYTF
TGCAGCGTTGCCGGACAGGGACGCTATGGCTACACCTTC
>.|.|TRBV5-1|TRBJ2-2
CASSPGPPGTGELFF
TGCGCCAGCAGCCCCGGGCCGCCTGGCACCGGGGAGCTGTTTTTT
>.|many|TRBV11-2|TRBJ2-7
CASSGRGEQYF
TGTGCCAGCTCGGGGCGCGGCGAGCAGTACTTC
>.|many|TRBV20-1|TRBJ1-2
CSARDTGKDNYGYTF
TGCAGTGCTAGAGACACAGGGAAAGACAACTATGGCTACACCTTC
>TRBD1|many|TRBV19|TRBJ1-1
CASRPTQGLNTEAFF
TGTGCCAGTAGGCCAACACAGGGGTTGAACACTGAAGCTTTCTTT